The 24 T cell receptor beta chains given below trace back to one sample, sequenced in a study of circulating tumor DNA in untreated peripheral T-cell lymphoma (dated by TCRdb to the early 2020s). Preparation of the library involved the immunoSEQ multiplex PCR assay. TCRdb holds this immuneACCESS table with in-frame rearrangements only. Some clones are missing; in checked studies, unresolved V genes explain under half, and the rest has no known cause. The sample table holds about 8,900 clones, of which 82% were seen once. More than 2% of the sample goes to the ten largest clones. The specimen sequenced was tumor tissue. All receptors come from a human donor with peripheral T-cell lymphoma.

The chain recombines TRBV19 with TRBJ1-2, with 8 nucleotides matching TRBD1. Unmatched junction bases numbered 11, after V lost 8 bases and J lost 3 bases. The CDR3 totals 15 residues. CDR1 and CDR2 (germline): LNHDA, SQIVND (reference sequence). The CDR3, as DNA: TGTGCCAGTCTCCTCCTACCGGGACAGGACTATGGCTACACCTTC. Translating it yields CASLLLPGQDYGYTF.

The chain combines TRBV6-7 with TRBJ1-1, with D possibly being TRBD1 (6 bases). TRBV6-7 falls under the ORF class, with uncertain function. CDR3 length: 14 residues. V was clipped by 2 bases and J by 1 base, with 8 bases between them. CDR3 protein: CASSYPGQNTEAFF. The DNA for the CDR3 is TGTGCCAGCAGTTACCCGGGACAGAACACTGAAGCTTTCTTT.

This chain links TRBV19 with TRBJ1-6; D is ambiguous. CDR3 length: 15 amino acids. V shed 5 bases and J shed 8 bases, with 16 bases lying between them. Germline CDR1 and CDR2: LNHDA and SQIVND (reference sequence). The CDR3 spells CASSPRPTVDSPLHF. The CDR3 nucleotides read TGTGCCAGTAGTCCTCGGCCCACGGTGGATTCACCCCTCCACTTT.

This clone came up once. The V call is TRBV6-8, the J call TRBJ1-1; no clear D. The CDR3 has 16 residues. V dropped 2 bases and J dropped 0 bases, with 13 bases sitting between them. Germline lookup yields CDR1 MNHGY and CDR2 SAAAGT. CDR3 bases: TGTGCCAGCAGTTACGGTACGATACCTTTGAACACTGAAGCTTTCTTT. Residues: CASSYGTIPLNTEAFF.

The chain is built from TRBV6-8 and TRBJ1-1; no definite D call. Germline V CDR1 and CDR2: MNHGY, SAAAGT. Trimming shortened V by 8 bases and J by 4 bases, and 14 bases separated the two germline ends. The CDR3 is 13 amino acids. CDR3 sequence (DNA): TGTGCCAGCTTAACGGGCGCAGGCACTGAAGCTTTCTTT. Protein product: CASLTGAGTEAFF.

This chain joins TRBV30 and TRBJ2-1; 10 positions match TRBD1. The CDR3 runs 14 residues. The germline CDR1 and CDR2 sequences are GTSNPN and SVGIG (reference sequence). V shed 4 bases and J 5 bases; nucleotides not matched to a gene: 5. CDR3 coding DNA: TGTGCCTGGAATAGCGGACAGGGGGACAATGAGCAGTTCTTC. This gives the protein CAWNSGQGDNEQFF.

This chain links TRBV19 with TRBJ2-7; the match to TRBD1 covers 8 bases. Germline V CDR1 and CDR2: LNHDA, SQIVND (reference sequence). The length of the CDR3 is 15 residues. Unmatched junction bases numbered 7, after V lost 5 bases and J lost 1 base. CDR3 sequence: CASSFRQGASYEQYF. The CDR3, as DNA: TGTGCCAGTAGTTTCCGTCAGGGGGCGTCCTACGAGCAGTACTTC. Based on the CDR3 plus reference TRBV19 and TRBJ2-7, the full variable domain is DGGITQSPKYLFRKEGQNVTLSCEQNLNHDAMYWYRQDPGQGLRLIYYSQIVNDFQKGDIAEGYSVSREKKESFPLTVTSAQKNPTAFYLCASSFRQGASYEQYFGPGTRLTVT.

To note about this clone: The limits of the CDR3 on the DNA are not certain, so only TCRdb's listed CDR3 is given. The chain is built from TRBV7-6 and TRBJ2-6; no DNA check was done on the table's D call, TRBD1. Germline-derived CDR1 and CDR2 are SGHVS and FNYEAQ. The CDR3 spans 15 residues, counting both ends. This chain's CDR3 is CASSLVGSGANVLTF.

Worth noting for this clone: Germline and junction disagree at one end, which may indicate a read error. The chain has TRBV6-8 and TRBJ2-7; 8 bases agree with TRBD1. This CDR3 comprises 16 residues. Germline V CDR1 and CDR2: MNHGY, SAAAGT. The CDR3 DNA reads TGTGCCAGCGGACCGTTGGACAGGGAGAGCTCCTACGAGCAGTATTTC. This sequence encodes CASGPLDRESSYEQYF.

The chain uses TRBV23-1 and TRBJ2-7, with D perhaps assigned TRBD1 or TRBD2 (5 bases each). TRBV23-1 qualifies as an ORF whose function is uncertain. The length of the CDR3 is 15 residues. V was trimmed by 6 bases and J by 4 bases, leaving 19 bases between them. The CDR3: CASSQSAGALYEQYF. The CDR3 coding sequence is TGCGCCAGCAGCCAAAGTGCCGGGGCCCTTTACGAGCAGTACTTC.

The genes are TRBV18 and TRBJ1-1; 7 bases fit TRBD1. The junction had 3 bases not matched to a gene; V was cut back by 4 bases and J by 7 bases. The CDR3 loop spans 12 amino acids. Per germline, CDR1 KGHSH and CDR2 LQKENI. DNA for the CDR3: TGTGCCAGCTCACGGGACAGCGTTGAAGCTTTCTTT. Its protein is CASSRDSVEAFF.

The chain joins TRBV6-8 to TRBJ1-1; D is unclear. Between the trimmed V and J ends, which lost 1 base and 0 bases, there was a span of 6 bases. This CDR3 is built from 14 residues. Germline V CDR1 and CDR2: MNHGY, SAAAGT. The DNA of the CDR3 is TGTGCCAGCAGTTACTACGGGGTGAACACTGAAGCTTTCTTT. As protein: CASSYYGVNTEAFF.

The gene calls are TRBV12-5 and TRBJ1-4; 7 bases fit TRBD1. CDR3 length: 17 amino acids. V lost 6 bases, J lost 0 bases, and 10 bases stayed unmatched. From germline, CDR1 is LGHNT and CDR2 FRNRAP. CDR3 amino acids: CASGSNDGTATNEKLFF. The CDR3 DNA reads TGTGCTAGTGGGAGCAACGACGGGACAGCAACTAATGAAAAACTGTTTTTT.

The V gene is TRBV15, the J gene TRBJ1-1, with D perhaps TRBD1 (5 bases). The CDR3 extends over 15 amino acids. Trimming left V 4 bases short and J 5 bases short, with 17 bases between. Germline assignment: CDR1 LNHNV and CDR2 YYDKDF (reference sequence). CDR3 in amino acids: CATSTAGSVKTEAFF. The DNA for the CDR3 is TGTGCCACCAGCACGGCAGGGAGTGTAAAGACTGAAGCTTTCTTT. The full variable domain, with the rest looked up from reference TRBV15 and TRBJ1-1, is DAMVIQNPRYQVTQFGKPVTLSCSQTLNHNVMYWYQQKSSQAPKLLFHYYDKDFNNEADTPDNFQSRRPNTSFCFLDIRSPGLGDTAMYLCATSTAGSVKTEAFFGQGTRLTVV.

The V gene is TRBV6-8, the J gene TRBJ1-2, with no clear D. Trimming removed 0 bases at V and 8 bases at J, with 10 bases between. Per the germline V gene, CDR1 is MNHGY and CDR2 is SAAAGT. The CDR3 is made up of 13 amino acids. For the CDR3, the DNA is TGTGCCAGCAGTTACTCTGGGTCCGTCGGCTACACCTTC. Protein: CASSYSGSVGYTF.

J is TRBJ1-1 and V is TRBV18, with unresolved D. V gave up 3 bases and J gave up 0 bases, with 11 bases separating them. The CDR3 sequence is 15 residues long. Germline loops: CDR1 KGHSH, CDR2 LQKENI. DNA for the CDR3: TGTGCCAGCTCACCGGACCCAGCGATGAACACTGAAGCTTTCTTT. This sequence encodes CASSPDPAMNTEAFF.

The gene calls are TRBV12-5 and TRBJ2-7, with TRBD2 matching over 10 bases. The CDR3 is 13 amino acids. In germline, CDR1 is LGHNT, CDR2 FRNRAP. CDR3 amino acids: CASGGDSSYEQYF. The CDR3 DNA sequence: TGTGCCAGCGGGGGGGATAGCTCCTACGAGCAGTACTTC.

This clone came up once. V and J are TRBV19 and TRBJ2-2, with a tentative D call TRBD1 (6 bases). The ends were cut back, 6 bases at V and 8 bases at J, with 10 bases in the middle. Germline V gene data show CDR1 as LNHDA and CDR2 as SQIVND (reference sequence). This CDR3 contains 12 residues. CDR3 sequence: CASRTGTGELFF. The CDR3 DNA reads TGTGCCAGTAGGACCGGGACAGGGGAGCTGTTTTTT.

The chain links TRBV19 to TRBJ1-1; D may be TRBD1 (6 bases). Germline V gene lookup returns CDR1 LNHDA and CDR2 SQIVND (reference sequence). Trimming pared 6 bases from V and 1 base from J, leaving 15 bases between. CDR3 length: 15 amino acids. CDR3 sequence reads: CASRMEQGGNTEAFF. The CDR3 DNA sequence: TGTGCCAGTAGAATGGAACAGGGAGGGAACACTGAAGCTTTCTTT.

The chain recombines TRBV30 with TRBJ1-1; D might be TRBD1 (6 bases). V was pared by 3 bases and J by 0 bases, with 8 bases between. The length of the CDR3 is 13 residues. The germline gives CDR1 GTSNPN, CDR2 SVGIG (reference sequence). Written as DNA, the CDR3 is TGTGCCTGGAGCGGGACATTGAACACTGAAGCTTTCTTT. Protein sequence: CAWSGTLNTEAFF.

The chain couples TRBV6-8 to TRBJ1-2; D is ambiguous. The CDR3 has 15 amino acids. Germline V gene sequence: CDR1 MNHGY, CDR2 SAAAGT. The V gene lost 3 bases and the J gene lost 4 bases, with 15 bases spanning the gap. In DNA form, the CDR3 reads TGTGCCAGCAGTTATAGCTTCGAGGGTAGCTATGGCTACACCTTC. Translated: CASSYSFEGSYGYTF.

This clone turned up a few times. The rearrangement links TRBV30 to TRBJ1-2; D uncertain. CDR3 length: 16 residues. Trimming removed 0 bases at V and 1 base at J, with 15 bases between. Looked up from germline, CDR1 is GTSNPN and CDR2 is SVGIG (reference sequence). The CDR3 is CAWSVGAVGFNYGYTF. Written as DNA, the CDR3 is TGTGCCTGGAGTGTTGGAGCAGTGGGGTTTAACTATGGCTACACCTTC.

This sequence joins TRBV11-3 and TRBJ1-5; no definite D call. V was clipped by 5 bases and J by 2 bases, with 19 bases between them. This CDR3 is 17 amino acids long. CDR1 is SGHNT, CDR2 YENEEA, per germline. The CDR3 DNA reads TGTGCCAGCAGCCAGGCCAATGTTATGGGAGGCAATCAGCCCCAGCATTTT. Amino acids: CASSQANVMGGNQPQHF.

This clone was detected only once. The rearrangement links TRBV19 to TRBJ1-5; tentatively, D is TRBD1 (6 bases). Trimming took off 3 bases at V and 0 bases at J, with 18 bases between the two ends. CDR3 length equals 18 residues. Germline CDR1 LNHDA, CDR2 SQIVND (reference sequence). CDR3 region: CASSISQGNFYSNQPQHF. The CDR3 coding sequence is TGTGCCAGTAGTATTAGCCAGGGGAATTTTTATAGCAATCAGCCCCAGCATTTT.